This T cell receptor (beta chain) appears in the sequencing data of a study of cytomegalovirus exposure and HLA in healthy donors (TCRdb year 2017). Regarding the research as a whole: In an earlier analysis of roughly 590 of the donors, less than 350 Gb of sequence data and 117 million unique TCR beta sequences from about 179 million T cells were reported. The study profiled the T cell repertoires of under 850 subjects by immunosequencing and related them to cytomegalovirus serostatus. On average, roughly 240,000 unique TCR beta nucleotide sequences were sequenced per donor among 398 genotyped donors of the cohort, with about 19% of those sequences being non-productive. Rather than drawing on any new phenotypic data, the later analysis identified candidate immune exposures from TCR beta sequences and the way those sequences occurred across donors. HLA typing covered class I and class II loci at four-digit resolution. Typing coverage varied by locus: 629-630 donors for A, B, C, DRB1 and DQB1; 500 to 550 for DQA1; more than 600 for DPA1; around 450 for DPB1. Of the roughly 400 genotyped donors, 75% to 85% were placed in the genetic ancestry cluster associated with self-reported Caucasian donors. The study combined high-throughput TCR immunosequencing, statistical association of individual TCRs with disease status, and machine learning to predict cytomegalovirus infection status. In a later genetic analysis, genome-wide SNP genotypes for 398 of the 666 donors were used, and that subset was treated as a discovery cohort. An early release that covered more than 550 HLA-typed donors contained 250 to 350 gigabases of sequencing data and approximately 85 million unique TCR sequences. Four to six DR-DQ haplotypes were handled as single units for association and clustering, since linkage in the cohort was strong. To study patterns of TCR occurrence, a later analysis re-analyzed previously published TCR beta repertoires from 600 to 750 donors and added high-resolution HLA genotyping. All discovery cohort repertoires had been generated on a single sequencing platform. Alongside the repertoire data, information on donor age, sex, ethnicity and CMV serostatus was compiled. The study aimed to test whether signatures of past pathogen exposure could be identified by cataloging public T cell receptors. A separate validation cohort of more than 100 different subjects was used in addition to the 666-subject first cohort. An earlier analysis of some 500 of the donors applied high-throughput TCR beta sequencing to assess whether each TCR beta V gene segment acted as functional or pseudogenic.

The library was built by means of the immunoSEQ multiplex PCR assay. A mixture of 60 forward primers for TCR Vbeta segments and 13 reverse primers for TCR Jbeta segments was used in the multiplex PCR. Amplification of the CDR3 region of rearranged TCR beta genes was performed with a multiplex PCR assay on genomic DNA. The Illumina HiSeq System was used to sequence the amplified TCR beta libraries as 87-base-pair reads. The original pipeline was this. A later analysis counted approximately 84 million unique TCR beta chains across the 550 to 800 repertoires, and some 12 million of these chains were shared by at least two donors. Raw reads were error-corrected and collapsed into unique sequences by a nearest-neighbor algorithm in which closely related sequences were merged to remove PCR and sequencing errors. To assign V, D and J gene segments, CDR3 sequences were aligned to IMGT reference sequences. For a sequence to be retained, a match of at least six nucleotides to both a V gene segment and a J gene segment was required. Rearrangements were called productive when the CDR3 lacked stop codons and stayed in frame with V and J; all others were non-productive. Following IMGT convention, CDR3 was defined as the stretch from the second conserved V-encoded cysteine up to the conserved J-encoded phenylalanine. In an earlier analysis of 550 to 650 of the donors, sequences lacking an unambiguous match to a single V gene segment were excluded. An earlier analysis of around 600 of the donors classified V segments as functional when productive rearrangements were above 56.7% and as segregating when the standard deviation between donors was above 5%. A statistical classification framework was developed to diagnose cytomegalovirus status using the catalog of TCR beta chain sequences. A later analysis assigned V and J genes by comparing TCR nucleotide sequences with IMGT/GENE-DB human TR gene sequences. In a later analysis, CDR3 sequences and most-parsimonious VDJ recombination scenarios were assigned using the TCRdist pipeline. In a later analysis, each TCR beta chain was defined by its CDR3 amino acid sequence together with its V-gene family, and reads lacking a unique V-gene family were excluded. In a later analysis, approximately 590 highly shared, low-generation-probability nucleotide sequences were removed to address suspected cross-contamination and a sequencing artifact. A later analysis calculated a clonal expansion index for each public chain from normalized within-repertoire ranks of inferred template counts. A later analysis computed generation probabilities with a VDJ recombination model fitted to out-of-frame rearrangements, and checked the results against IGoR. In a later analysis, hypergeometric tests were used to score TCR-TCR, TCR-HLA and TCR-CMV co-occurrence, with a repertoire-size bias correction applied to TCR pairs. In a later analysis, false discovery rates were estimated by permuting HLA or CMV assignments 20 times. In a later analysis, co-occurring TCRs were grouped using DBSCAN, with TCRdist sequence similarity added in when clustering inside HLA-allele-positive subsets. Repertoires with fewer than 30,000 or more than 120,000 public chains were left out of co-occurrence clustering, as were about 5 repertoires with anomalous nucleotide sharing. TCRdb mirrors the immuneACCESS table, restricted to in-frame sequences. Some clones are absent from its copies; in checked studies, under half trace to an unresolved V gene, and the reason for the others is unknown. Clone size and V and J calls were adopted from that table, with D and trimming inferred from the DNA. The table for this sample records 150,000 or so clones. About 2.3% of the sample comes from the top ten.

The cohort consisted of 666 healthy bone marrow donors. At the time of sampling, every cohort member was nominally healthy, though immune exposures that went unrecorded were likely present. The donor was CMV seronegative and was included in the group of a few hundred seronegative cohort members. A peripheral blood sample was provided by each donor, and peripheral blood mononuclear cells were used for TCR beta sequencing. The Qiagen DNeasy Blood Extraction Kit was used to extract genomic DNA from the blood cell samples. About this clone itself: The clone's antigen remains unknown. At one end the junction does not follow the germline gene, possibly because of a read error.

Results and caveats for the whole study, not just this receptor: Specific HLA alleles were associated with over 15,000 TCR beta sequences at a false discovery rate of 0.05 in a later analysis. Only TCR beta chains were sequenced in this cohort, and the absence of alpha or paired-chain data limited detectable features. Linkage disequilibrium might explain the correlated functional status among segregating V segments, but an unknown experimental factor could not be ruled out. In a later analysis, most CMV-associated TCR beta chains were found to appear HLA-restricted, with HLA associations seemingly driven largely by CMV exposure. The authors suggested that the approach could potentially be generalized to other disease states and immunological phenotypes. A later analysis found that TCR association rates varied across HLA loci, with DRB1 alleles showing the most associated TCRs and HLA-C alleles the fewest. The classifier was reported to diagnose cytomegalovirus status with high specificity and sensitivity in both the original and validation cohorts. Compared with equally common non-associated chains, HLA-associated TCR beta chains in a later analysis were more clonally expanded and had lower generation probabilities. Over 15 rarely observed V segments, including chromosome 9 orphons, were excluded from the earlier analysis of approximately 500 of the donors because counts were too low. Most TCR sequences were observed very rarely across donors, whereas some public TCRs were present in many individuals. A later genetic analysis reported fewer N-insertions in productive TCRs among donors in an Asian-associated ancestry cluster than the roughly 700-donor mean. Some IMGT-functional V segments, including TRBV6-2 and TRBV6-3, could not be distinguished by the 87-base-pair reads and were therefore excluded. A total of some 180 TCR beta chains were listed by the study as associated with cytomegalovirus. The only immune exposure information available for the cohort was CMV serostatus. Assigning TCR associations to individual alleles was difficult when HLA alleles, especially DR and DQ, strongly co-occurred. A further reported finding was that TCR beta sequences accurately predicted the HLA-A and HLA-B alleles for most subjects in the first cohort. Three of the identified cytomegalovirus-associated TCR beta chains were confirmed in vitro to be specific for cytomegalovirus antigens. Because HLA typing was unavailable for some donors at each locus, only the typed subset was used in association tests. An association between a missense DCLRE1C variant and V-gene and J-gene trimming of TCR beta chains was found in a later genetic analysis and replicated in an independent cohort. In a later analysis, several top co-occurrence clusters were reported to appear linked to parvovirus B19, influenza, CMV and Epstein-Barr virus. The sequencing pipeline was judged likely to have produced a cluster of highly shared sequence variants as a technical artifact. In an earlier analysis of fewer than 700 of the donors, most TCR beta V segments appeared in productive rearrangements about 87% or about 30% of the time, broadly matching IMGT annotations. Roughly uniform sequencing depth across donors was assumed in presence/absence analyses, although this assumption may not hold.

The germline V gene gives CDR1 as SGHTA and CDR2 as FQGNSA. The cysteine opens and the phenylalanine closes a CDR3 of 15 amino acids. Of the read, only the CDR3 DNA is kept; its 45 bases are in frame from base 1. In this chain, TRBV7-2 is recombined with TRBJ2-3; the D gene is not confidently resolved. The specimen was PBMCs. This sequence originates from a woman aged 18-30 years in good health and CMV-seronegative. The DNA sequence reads TGTGCCAGCAGCTTGTTCGCTAGTAGCAAAGATACGCAGTATTTT. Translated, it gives CASSLFASSKDTQYF.